This T cell receptor (beta chain) was captured in a study of blood T cell repertoires in COVID-19. The overall study: Material from acute and convalescent COVID-19 was sourced from the United States, Italy and Spain. PBMCs, B-cell-depleted T cells, or T cells were the source of the cDNA or gDNA that made up the material.

The germline CDR1 and CDR2 sequences are SGHKS and YYEKEE (reference sequence). The ends were cut back, 1 base at V and 3 bases at J, with 14 bases in the middle. This CDR3 has 15 amino acids. Authors' data handling: Reference gene primers were amplified, and this amplification served to estimate nucleated cell counts. Data came from immunoSEQ multiplex PCR; TCRdb stores just in-frame clones and leaves some out. Clonal size and the V and J genes are those of that table, whereas D and trimming came from the DNA. The repertoire holds 56,000 or so clones, with 85% to 90% as singletons. This rearrangement joins TRBV5-5 to TRBJ2-7; D gene uncertain. Sequencing was carried out using peripheral blood. The TCR originated in a human donor in a cohort sampled during active COVID-19. CDR3 in DNA: TGTGCCAGCAGCTTGTCGTCCACCATCTACTACGAGCAGTACTTC. Translated, it gives CASSLSSTIYYEQYF.